Below, 13 T cell receptor beta chains from the same sample are listed, as sequenced in a study of cytomegalovirus exposure and HLA in healthy donors (dated by TCRdb to the late 2010s). Receptor libraries were prepared by the immunoSEQ multiplex PCR assay. For the multiplex PCR, a mixture combining 60 forward primers for TCR Vbeta segments and 13 reverse primers for TCR Jbeta segments was used. TCRdb retrieved this table from immuneACCESS and kept in-frame rearrangements only. Not all clones are present; in checked studies, unresolved V genes account for under half, and no reason is known for the remainder. Recorded for this sample are 130,000 or so clones; around 78% of them occurred a single time. About 1.6% of the sample is held by the ten biggest clonotypes. Sequences were obtained from PBMCs. The receptors shown here come from a woman younger than 30 in good health and CMV-seronegative.

The chain joins TRBV29-1 to TRBJ2-3; D is possibly TRBD2 (5 bases). The length of the CDR3 is 15 residues. V lost 3 bases and J lost 2, with 15 bases in between. The germline CDR1 and CDR2 sequences are SQVTM and ANQGSEA. The CDR3: CSVDGLVRTTDTQYF. The CDR3 DNA reads as TGCAGCGTTGACGGACTCGTACGTACCACAGATACGCAGTATTTT.

This clone has only a few counts. The chain carries TRBV6-5 and TRBJ1-2; TRBD1 is a possible D gene (6 bases). V gave up 6 bases and J gave up 7 bases, with 21 bases separating them. Germline V gene lookup returns CDR1 MNHEY and CDR2 SVGAGI. There are 15 residues in the CDR3. In DNA form, the CDR3 reads TGTGCCAGCAGCCGGGGGGGCCAGGGACTGGCTGGCTACACCTTC. It is translated as CASSRGGQGLAGYTF.

This clone is a singleton in its sample. CDR3 amino acids: CASRSYRDGYTF. CDR3 nucleotide sequence: TGTGCCAGCAGGTCCTACAGGGACGGCTACACCTTC. The chain uses TRBV27 and TRBJ1-2; D might be TRBD1 (6 bases). Deletions cut 6 bases from V and 8 bases from J, with 13 bases between. CDR3 size: 12 residues. Germline-derived CDR1 and CDR2 are MNHEY and SMNVEV (reference sequence).

V gene TRBV6-5 combines with J gene TRBJ2-1; TRBD2 might be the D (6 bases). This CDR3 is built from 15 residues. V was shortened by 6 bases and J by 4 bases, with 16 bases between the two germline ends. Germline assignment: CDR1 MNHEY and CDR2 SVGAGI. In DNA form, the CDR3 reads TGTGCCAGCAGCCCCGGGACTCTCTCTTACAATGAGCAGTTCTTC. This translates into CASSPGTLSYNEQFF.

The chain has TRBV7-6 and TRBJ2-2, with unresolved D. In germline, CDR1 is SGHVS, CDR2 FNYEAQ. Trimming took off 2 bases at V and 6 bases at J, with 13 bases between the two ends. This CDR3 contains 15 residues. DNA of the CDR3: TGTGCCAGCAGCTTAAGCGACCTCGGGTCCGGGGAGCTGTTTTTT. Its translation: CASSLSDLGSGELFF.

The chain links TRBV2 to TRBJ2-2, with 13 bases fitting TRBD2. Looked up from germline, CDR1 is SNHLY and CDR2 is FYNNEI. This CDR3 has 17 residues. The ends lost 5 bases at V and 6 bases at J; junction bases unmatched: 9. The CDR3 sequence: CASSSGTSGMRAGELFF. CDR3 in DNA: TGTGCCAGCAGTTCCGGGACTAGCGGGATGAGGGCCGGGGAGCTGTTTTTT.

The chain employs TRBV25-1 and TRBJ1-1; 8 positions match TRBD1. The trim removed 2 bases at V and 4 bases at J, leaving 3 bases unmatched. This CDR3 is built from 14 residues. From germline, CDR1 is MGHDK and CDR2 SYGVNS. CDR3 region: CASSEIGQGTEAFF. The CDR3 region has the DNA TGTGCCAGCAGTGAAATCGGACAGGGCACTGAAGCTTTCTTT.

The rearrangement joins TRBV30 to TRBJ2-3, with D perhaps matching TRBD2 (5 bases). The CDR3 sequence is 15 residues long. Germline V gene lookup returns CDR1 GTSNPN and CDR2 SVGIG (reference sequence). The V end was cut by 0 bases, the J end by 2 bases, with 12 bases between. CDR3 loop: CAWSVLSGFTDTQYF. Here the CDR3 DNA reads TGTGCCTGGAGTGTATTGAGCGGATTCACAGATACGCAGTATTTT.

J is TRBJ2-5 and V is TRBV19; 10 bases are a match to TRBD1. The CDR3 runs to 14 residues. Germline V gene sequence: CDR1 LNHDA, CDR2 SQIVND (reference sequence). V lost 6 bases and J lost 4; bases outside the gene matches: 5. DNA for the CDR3: TGTGCCAGTAGGCAGACAGGGGGCGGAGAGACCCAGTACTTC. Protein sequence: CASRQTGGGETQYF.

The V and J genes are TRBV6-5 and TRBJ1-4, with unresolved D. This CDR3 region has 13 residues. Germline CDR1 and CDR2: MNHEY and SVGAGI. Trimming took off 5 bases at V and 7 bases at J, with 11 bases between the two ends. The CDR3 sequence: CASSAQRTEKLFF. CDR3 sequence (DNA): TGTGCCAGCAGTGCCCAGCGGACTGAAAAACTGTTTTTT.

This chain links TRBV6-5 with TRBJ1-6; perhaps TRBD1 as D (6 bases). CDR3 length: 13 residues. V lost 6 bases and J 8 bases, leaving 11 bases between the germline ends. CDR1 MNHEY and CDR2 SVGAGI come from the germline V gene. Written as DNA, the CDR3 is TGTGCCAGCAGGCAGGGGCGGGATTCACCCCTCCACTTT. Amino acid sequence: CASRQGRDSPLHF.

This clone showed up just a few times. The chain uses TRBV5-8 and TRBJ2-7; D call uncertain. Looked up from germline, CDR1 is SGHTS and CDR2 is YDEGEE. V gave up 4 bases and J gave up 5 bases, with 13 bases separating them. The CDR3 covers 13 residues. CDR3 coding DNA: TGTGCCAGCAGCCTGGCGGCGGCAGACGAGCAGTACTTC. Its protein is CASSLAAADEQYF.

The V gene is TRBV6-6, the J gene TRBJ1-5; 7 nucleotides match TRBD1. In germline, CDR1 is MNHNY, CDR2 SVGAGI (reference sequence). The V segment lost 2 bases and the J segment 9 bases; nucleotides outside the gene matches: 1. CDR3 length: 12 residues. The CDR3 here is CASSYRGRPQHF. CDR3 sequence (DNA): TGTGCCAGCAGTTACAGGGGGCGGCCCCAGCATTTT.